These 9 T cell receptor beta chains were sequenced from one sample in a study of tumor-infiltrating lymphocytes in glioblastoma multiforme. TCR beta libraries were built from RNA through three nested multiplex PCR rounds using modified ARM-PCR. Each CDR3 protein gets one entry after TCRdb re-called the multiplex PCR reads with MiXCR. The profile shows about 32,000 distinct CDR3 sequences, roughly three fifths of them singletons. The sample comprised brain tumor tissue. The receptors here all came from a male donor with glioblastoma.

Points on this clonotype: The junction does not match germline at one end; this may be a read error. The CDR3 sequence is CSAPTLGGRAYFFYNEQFF. The CDR3, as DNA: TGCAGTGCTCCCACCCTTGGCGGGAGGGCCTACTTCTTCTACAACGAGCAGTTCTTC. The V gene is TRBV20-1, the J gene TRBJ2-1; 9 bases are a match to TRBD2. The length of the CDR3 is 19 residues. Germline V gene sequence: CDR1 DFQATT, CDR2 SNEGSKA (reference sequence).

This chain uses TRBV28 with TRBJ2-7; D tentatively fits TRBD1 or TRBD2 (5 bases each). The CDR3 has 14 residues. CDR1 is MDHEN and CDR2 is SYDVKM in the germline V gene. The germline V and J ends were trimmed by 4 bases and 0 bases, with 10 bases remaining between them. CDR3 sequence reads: CASSYWGSSYEQYF. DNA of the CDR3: TGTGCCAGCAGTTACTGGGGGAGCTCCTACGAGCAGTACTTC. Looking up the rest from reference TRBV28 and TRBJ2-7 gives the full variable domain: DVKVTQSSRYLVKRTGEKVFLECVQDMDHENMFWYRQDPGLGLRLIYFSYDVKMKEKGDIPEGYSVSREKKERFSLILESASTNQTSMYLCASSYWGSSYEQYFGPGTRLTVT.

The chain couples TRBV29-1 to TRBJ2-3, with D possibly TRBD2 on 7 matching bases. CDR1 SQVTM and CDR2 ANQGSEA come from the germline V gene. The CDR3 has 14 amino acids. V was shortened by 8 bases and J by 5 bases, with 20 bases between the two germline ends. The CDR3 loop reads CSILRGAGLDTQYF. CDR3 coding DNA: TGCAGCATTCTCCGGGGGGCCGGTTTAGATACGCAGTATTTT.

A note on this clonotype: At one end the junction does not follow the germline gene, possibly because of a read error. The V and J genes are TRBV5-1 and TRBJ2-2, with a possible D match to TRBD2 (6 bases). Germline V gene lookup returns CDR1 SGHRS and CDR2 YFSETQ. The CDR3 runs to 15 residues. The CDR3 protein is CASSAGTSNAGELFF. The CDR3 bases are TGCGCCAGCAGCGCCGGGACTTCGAACGCCGGGGAGCTGTTTTTT.

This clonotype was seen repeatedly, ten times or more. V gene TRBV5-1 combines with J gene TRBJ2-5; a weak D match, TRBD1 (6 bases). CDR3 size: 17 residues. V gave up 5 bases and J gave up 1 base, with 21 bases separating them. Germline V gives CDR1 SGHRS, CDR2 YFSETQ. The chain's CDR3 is CASRPGWDTGLQETQYF. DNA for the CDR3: TGCGCCAGCAGACCGGGGTGGGACACTGGTCTCCAAGAGACCCAGTACTTC.

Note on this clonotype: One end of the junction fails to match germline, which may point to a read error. CDR3: CASSLLSGKTGGLFF. As DNA, the CDR3 is TGTGCCAGCAGTTTACTTTCAGGGAAAACCGGGGGGCTGTTTTTT. This chain links TRBV12-3 or TRBV12-4 with TRBJ2-2, with a tentative D call TRBD2 (6 bases). The CDR3 sequence is 15 residues long.

The CDR3 loop reads CASSYSGQGGDEKLFF. CDR3 nucleotides: TGTGCCAGCAGTTACTCAGGACAGGGAGGCGATGAAAAACTGTTTTTT. V usage is TRBV6-5 and J usage is TRBJ1-4; 8 bases fit TRBD1. V lost 0 bases to trimming and J lost 6 bases; unmatched junction nucleotides: 6. CDR1 and CDR2 from the germline V gene are MNHEY and SVGAGI. The CDR3 spans 16 residues.

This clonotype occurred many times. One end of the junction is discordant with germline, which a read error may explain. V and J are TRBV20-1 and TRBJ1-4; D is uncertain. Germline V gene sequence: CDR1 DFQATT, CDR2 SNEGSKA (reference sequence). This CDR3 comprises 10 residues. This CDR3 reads CSASREKLLF. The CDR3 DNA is TGCAGTGCGTCGCGTGAAAAACTGCTTTTT.

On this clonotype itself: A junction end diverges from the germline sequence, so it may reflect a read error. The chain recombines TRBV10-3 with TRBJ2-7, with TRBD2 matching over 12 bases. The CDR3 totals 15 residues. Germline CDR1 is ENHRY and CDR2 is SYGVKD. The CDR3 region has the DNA TGTGTCATCAGTGAGTCGACTAGCGGGGGATATGAGCAGTACTTC. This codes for CVISESTSGGYEQYF.